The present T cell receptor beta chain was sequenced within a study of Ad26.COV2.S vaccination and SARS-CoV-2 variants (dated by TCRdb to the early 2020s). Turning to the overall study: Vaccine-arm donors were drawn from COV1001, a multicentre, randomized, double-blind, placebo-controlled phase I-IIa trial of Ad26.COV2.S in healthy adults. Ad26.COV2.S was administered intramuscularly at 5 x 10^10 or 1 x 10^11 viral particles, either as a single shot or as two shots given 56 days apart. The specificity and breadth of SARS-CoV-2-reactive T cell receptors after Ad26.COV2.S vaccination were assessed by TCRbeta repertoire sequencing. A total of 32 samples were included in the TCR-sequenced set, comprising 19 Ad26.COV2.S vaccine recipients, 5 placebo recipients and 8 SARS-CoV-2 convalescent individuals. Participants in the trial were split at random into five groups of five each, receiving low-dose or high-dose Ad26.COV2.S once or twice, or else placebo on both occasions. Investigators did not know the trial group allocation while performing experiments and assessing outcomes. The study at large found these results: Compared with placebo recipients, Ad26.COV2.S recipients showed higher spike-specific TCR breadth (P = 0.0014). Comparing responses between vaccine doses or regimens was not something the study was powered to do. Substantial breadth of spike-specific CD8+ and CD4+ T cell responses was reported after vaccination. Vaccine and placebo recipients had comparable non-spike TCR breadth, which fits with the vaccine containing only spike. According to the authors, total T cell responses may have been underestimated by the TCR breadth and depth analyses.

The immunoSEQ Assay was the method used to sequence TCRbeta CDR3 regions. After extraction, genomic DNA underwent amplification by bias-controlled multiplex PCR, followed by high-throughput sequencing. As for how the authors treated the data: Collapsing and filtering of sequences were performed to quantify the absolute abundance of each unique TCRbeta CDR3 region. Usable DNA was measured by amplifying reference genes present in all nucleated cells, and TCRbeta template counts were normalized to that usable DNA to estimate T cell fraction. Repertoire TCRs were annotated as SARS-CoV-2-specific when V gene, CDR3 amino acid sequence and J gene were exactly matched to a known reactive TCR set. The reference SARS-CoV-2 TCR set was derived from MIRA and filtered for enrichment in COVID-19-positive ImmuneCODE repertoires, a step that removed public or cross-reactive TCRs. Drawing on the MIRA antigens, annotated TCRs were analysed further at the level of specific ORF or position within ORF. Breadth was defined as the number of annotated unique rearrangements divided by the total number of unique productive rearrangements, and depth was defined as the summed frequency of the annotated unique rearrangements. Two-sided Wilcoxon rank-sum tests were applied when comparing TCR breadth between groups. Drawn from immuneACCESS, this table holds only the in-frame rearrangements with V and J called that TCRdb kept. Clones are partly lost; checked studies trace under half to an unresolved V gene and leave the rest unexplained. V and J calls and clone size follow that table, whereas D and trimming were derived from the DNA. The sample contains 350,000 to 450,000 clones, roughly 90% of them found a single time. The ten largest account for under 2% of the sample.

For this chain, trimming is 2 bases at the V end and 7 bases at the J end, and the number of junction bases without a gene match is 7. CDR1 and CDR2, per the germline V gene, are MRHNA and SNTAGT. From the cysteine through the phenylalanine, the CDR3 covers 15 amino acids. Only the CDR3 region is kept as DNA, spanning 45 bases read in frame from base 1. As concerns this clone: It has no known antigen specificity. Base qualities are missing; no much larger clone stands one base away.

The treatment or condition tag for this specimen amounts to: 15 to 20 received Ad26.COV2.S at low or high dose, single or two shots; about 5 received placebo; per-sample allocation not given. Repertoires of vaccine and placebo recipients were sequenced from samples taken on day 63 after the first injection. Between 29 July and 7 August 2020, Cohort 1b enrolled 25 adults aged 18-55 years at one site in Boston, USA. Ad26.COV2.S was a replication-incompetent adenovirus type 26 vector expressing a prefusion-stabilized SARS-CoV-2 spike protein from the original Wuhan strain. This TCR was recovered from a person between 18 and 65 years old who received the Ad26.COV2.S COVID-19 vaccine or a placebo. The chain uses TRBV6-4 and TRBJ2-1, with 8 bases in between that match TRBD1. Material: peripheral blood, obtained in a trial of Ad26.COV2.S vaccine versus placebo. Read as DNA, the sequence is TGTGCCAGCAGTGACGACGGACAGGGTATAAATGAGCAGTTCTTC. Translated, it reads CASSDDGQGINEQFF.